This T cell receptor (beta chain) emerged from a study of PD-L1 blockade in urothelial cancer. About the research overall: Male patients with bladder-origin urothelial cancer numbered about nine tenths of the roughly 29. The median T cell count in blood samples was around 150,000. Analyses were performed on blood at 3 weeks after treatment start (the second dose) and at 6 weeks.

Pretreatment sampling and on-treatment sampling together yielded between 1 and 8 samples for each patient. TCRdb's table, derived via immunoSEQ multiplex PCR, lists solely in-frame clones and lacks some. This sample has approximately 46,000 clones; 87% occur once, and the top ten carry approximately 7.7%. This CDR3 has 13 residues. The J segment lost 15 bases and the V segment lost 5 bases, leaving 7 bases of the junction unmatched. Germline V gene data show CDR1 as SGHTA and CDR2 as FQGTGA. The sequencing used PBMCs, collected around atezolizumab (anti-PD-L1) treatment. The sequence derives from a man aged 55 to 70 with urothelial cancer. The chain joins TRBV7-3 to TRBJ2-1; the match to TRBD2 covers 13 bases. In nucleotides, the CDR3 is TGTGCCAGCAGCCAGACTAGCGGGGGGCCCCTGTTCTTC. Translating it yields CASSQTSGGPLFF.